Below, one TCR beta chain is given with its context. The source of the sample is a study of cytomegalovirus exposure and HLA in healthy donors. Donors likely had unrecorded immune exposures despite being nominally healthy when sampled. Germline lookup yields CDR1 SNHLY and CDR2 FYNNEI. J was trimmed by 8 bases and V by 6 bases; bases with no gene match: 7. The CDR3 is 14 amino acids. PCR involved 60 Vbeta and 13 Jbeta primers. Authors' methods: In a later analysis, the count reached 82 million or so unique TCR beta chains, with about 11 million shared. Assay: immunoSEQ multiplex PCR; the TCRdb copy retains only in-frame clones and omits some. The V and J calls and clone size are taken from that table; D and trimming were inferred from the DNA. The table records about 130,000 clones, approximately 80% of them present only once.

The sample comprised PBMCs. This sequence joins TRBV2 and TRBJ1-4; 9 bases line up with TRBD1. This sequence originates from a man aged 25-40 years in good health and CMV-seropositive. The CDR3 DNA follows: TGTGCCAGCAGCACACAGGGGGCCGTGGAAAAACTGTTTTTT. Protein sequence: CASSTQGAVEKLFF.